Listed below are T cell receptor beta chains from one sample, sequenced in a study of cytomegalovirus exposure and HLA in healthy donors. Produced via immunoSEQ multiplex PCR; TCRdb's table is partial and in-frame only. The repertoire has 93,000 or so clones, about four fifths of them found once; the top ten carry roughly 5.5%. Input material: PBMCs. These TCRs come from a woman under 30 in good health and CMV-seropositive. CDR3s include the opening cysteine and the closing phenylalanine or tryptophan. Fields, in order: clone size, D gene, V gene, J gene, CDR3 DNA, CDR3 protein. D genes are given only for firm matches. Rows may omit the clone size; those that give it use once, few, many or a size class.

clone_size: NA; d_call: NA; v_call: TRBV7-7; j_call: TRBJ2-5; cdr3_nt: TGTGCTAGCAGCCGCAGTGGGAGGTTGGAGACCCAGTACTTC; cdr3_aa: CASSRSGRLETQYF
clone_size: NA; d_call: TRBD1; v_call: TRBV7-9; j_call: TRBJ1-3; cdr3_nt: TGTGCCAGCAGCTCTGACAGGGTCTCCTCTGGAAACACCATATATTTT; cdr3_aa: CASSSDRVSSGNTIYF
clone_size: NA; d_call: NA; v_call: TRBV18; j_call: TRBJ2-3; cdr3_nt: TGTGCCAGCTCACCGGTCGGAGTCACAGATACGCAGTATTTT; cdr3_aa: CASSPVGVTDTQYF
clone_size: NA; d_call: NA; v_call: TRBV11-2; j_call: TRBJ2-5; cdr3_nt: TGTGCCAGCAGCTTCCGACAGGGGAGGGGAGAGACCCAGTACTTC; cdr3_aa: CASSFRQGRGETQYF
clone_size: few; d_call: TRBD1; v_call: TRBV14; j_call: TRBJ2-7; cdr3_nt: TGTGCCAGCAGCCTCACAGGGGGGAGAGCCTACGAGCAGTACTTC; cdr3_aa: CASSLTGGRAYEQYF
clone_size: many; d_call: NA; v_call: TRBV5-5; j_call: TRBJ1-4; cdr3_nt: TGTGCCAGCAGCTTTACGGGGGTTGGTGAAAAACTGTTTTTT; cdr3_aa: CASSFTGVGEKLFF
clone_size: NA; d_call: TRBD2; v_call: TRBV7-2; j_call: TRBJ2-4; cdr3_nt: TGTGCCAGCAGCCGGGGCGGACTAGCTAGAGCCAAAAACATTCAGTACTTC; cdr3_aa: CASSRGGLARAKNIQYF
clone_size: NA; d_call: TRBD1; v_call: TRBV6-5; j_call: TRBJ2-4; cdr3_nt: TGTGCCAGCAGTTACTTCCCGGGACAGGGGAGCATTCAGTACTTC; cdr3_aa: CASSYFPGQGSIQYF
clone_size: NA; d_call: NA; v_call: TRBV30; j_call: TRBJ1-6; cdr3_nt: TGTGCCTGGAGTGTGAGGATCTCCTCCTATTCACCCCTCCACTTT; cdr3_aa: CAWSVRISSYSPLHF
clone_size: NA; d_call: TRBD1; v_call: TRBV18; j_call: TRBJ1-1; cdr3_nt: TGTGCCAGCTCACTCCAGACAGGGACGAATATGAACACTGAAGCTTTCTTT; cdr3_aa: CASSLQTGTNMNTEAFF
clone_size: NA; d_call: TRBD1; v_call: TRBV6-5; j_call: TRBJ1-1; cdr3_nt: TGTGCCAGCAGTTACTCCTGGACAGGGTCAACTGAAGCTTTCTTT; cdr3_aa: CASSYSWTGSTEAFF
clone_size: NA; d_call: NA; v_call: TRBV7-2; j_call: TRBJ1-5; cdr3_nt: TGTGCCAGCAGCTTCGAGGTTAGCAATCAGCCCCAGCATTTT; cdr3_aa: CASSFEVSNQPQHF
clone_size: NA; d_call: NA; v_call: TRBV7-8; j_call: TRBJ1-2; cdr3_nt: TGTGCCAGCACAACACTAGGGTCGCGGGGCTACACCTTC; cdr3_aa: CASTTLGSRGYTF
clone_size: NA; d_call: NA; v_call: TRBV4-1; j_call: TRBJ2-5; cdr3_nt: TGCGCCAGCAGCCAGAAAACAGGGTGGGCAGGGCAAGAAGAGACCCAGTACTTC; cdr3_aa: CASSQKTGWAGQEETQYF
clone_size: NA; d_call: TRBD2; v_call: TRBV6-1; j_call: TRBJ2-7; cdr3_nt: TGTGCCAGCAGTTGGCTAGCGGGCTACGAGCAGTACTTC; cdr3_aa: CASSWLAGYEQYF
clone_size: NA; d_call: TRBD1; v_call: TRBV19; j_call: TRBJ1-1; cdr3_nt: TGTGCCAGTAGTCAAGATAAATCGGGACAGGGGGCACGGAACACTGAAGCTTTCTTT; cdr3_aa: CASSQDKSGQGARNTEAFF
clone_size: NA; d_call: TRBD2; v_call: TRBV4-1; j_call: TRBJ2-5; cdr3_nt: TGCGCCAGCAGCCAAATACCCGGGACTAGAGGGAACCTGAGGGAGACCCAGTACTTC; cdr3_aa: CASSQIPGTRGNLRETQYF
clone_size: NA; d_call: TRBD1; v_call: TRBV27; j_call: TRBJ2-7; cdr3_nt: TGTGCCAGCAGTTTAGGGGCGGGACAGGGTTTTGAGCAGTACTTC; cdr3_aa: CASSLGAGQGFEQYF
clone_size: NA; d_call: TRBD1; v_call: TRBV29-1; j_call: TRBJ1-1; cdr3_nt: TGCAGCACCCGACAGGGGGCAACGGCTTTCTTT; cdr3_aa: CSTRQGATAFF
clone_size: NA; d_call: TRBD2; v_call: TRBV4-2; j_call: TRBJ2-3; cdr3_nt: TGTGCCAGCAGCCAAGATGGTAGCGGGAGTGAAGATACGCAGTATTTT; cdr3_aa: CASSQDGSGSEDTQYF
clone_size: NA; d_call: TRBD2; v_call: TRBV5-1; j_call: TRBJ2-1; cdr3_nt: TGCGCCAGCAGCTTGAAATGGGGCGGGAGCAATGAGCAGTTCTTC; cdr3_aa: CASSLKWGGSNEQFF
clone_size: NA; d_call: TRBD1; v_call: TRBV27; j_call: TRBJ2-7; cdr3_nt: TGTGCCAGCAGGATGACAGGGTTGTTCTACGAGCAGTACTTC; cdr3_aa: CASRMTGLFYEQYF
clone_size: NA; d_call: NA; v_call: TRBV2; j_call: TRBJ1-1; cdr3_nt: TGTGCCAGCTTCAGGGTGAACACTGAAGCTTTCTTT; cdr3_aa: CASFRVNTEAFF
clone_size: NA; d_call: NA; v_call: TRBV6-1; j_call: TRBJ2-2; cdr3_nt: TGTGCCAGCAGTGACAGGGAAATCCCCGGGGAGCTGTTTTTT; cdr3_aa: CASSDREIPGELFF
clone_size: once; d_call: TRBD2; v_call: TRBV11-1; j_call: TRBJ2-1; cdr3_nt: TGTGCCAGCAGCTTCCGGCTAGCGGGAGTTGGTGAGCAGTTCTTC; cdr3_aa: CASSFRLAGVGEQFF
clone_size: NA; d_call: NA; v_call: TRBV2; j_call: TRBJ2-7; cdr3_nt: TGTGCCAGCAGGGAAACCACAGCCTCCTACGAGCAGTACTTC; cdr3_aa: CASRETTASYEQYF
clone_size: once; d_call: TRBD1; v_call: TRBV7-8; j_call: TRBJ2-7; cdr3_nt: TGTGCCAGCAGCTTAGCGCCCCTCCCAGGGGGCTTGGACGAGCAGTACTTC; cdr3_aa: CASSLAPLPGGLDEQYF